These 30 T cell receptor beta chains share one sample of origin, sequenced in a study of blood T cell repertoires in COVID-19. Some clones are missing from TCRdb's copy, which holds only in-frame ones; the method was immunoSEQ multiplex PCR. The sample has about 160,000 clones, around 92% seen once. The sequenced sample was peripheral blood. Every receptor here comes from a man in his thirties or forties with COVID-19, enrolled during active disease.

V is TRBV7-2 and J is TRBJ2-1, with 9 positions matching TRBD2. Trimming removed 4 bases from V and 4 bases from J; junction bases left unmatched: 5. CDR1 SGHTA and CDR2 FQGNSA come from the germline V gene. The CDR3 extends over 15 amino acids. For the CDR3, the DNA is TGTGCCAGCAGCTCGCGGGAGGGAAATTACAATGAGCAGTTCTTC. It encodes CASSSREGNYNEQFF.

This chain connects TRBV5-5 to TRBJ2-7; D perhaps matches TRBD2 (6 bases). This CDR3 spans 13 amino acids. Deletions cut 0 bases from V and 6 bases from J, with 10 bases between. Looked up from germline, CDR1 is SGHKS and CDR2 is YYEKEE (reference sequence). CDR3 loop: CASSLVRGLEQYF. The CDR3 DNA reads as TGTGCCAGCAGCTTGGTCCGGGGACTCGAGCAGTACTTC.

The rearrangement uses TRBV10-1 and TRBJ2-2, with D maybe TRBD2 (7 bases). V lost 8 bases to trimming and J lost 4 bases, with 17 bases between them. Germline V gene sequence: CDR1 WNHNN, CDR2 SYGVQD (reference sequence). The CDR3 totals 15 residues. CDR3 in DNA: TGCGCCAGCGGCCGGACTAGGGGGGGCACCGGGGAGCTGTTTTTT. Translation: CASGRTRGGTGELFF.

DNA for the CDR3: TGTGCCAGCAGCTTAGGAGTCGGGGGGGTTTACAATGAGCAGTTCTTC. Translating gives CASSLGVGGVYNEQFF. The rearrangement links TRBV7-2 to TRBJ2-1, with 8 bases fitting TRBD2. Per the germline V gene, CDR1 is SGHTA and CDR2 is FQGNSA. V shed 1 base, J shed 4 bases, and the junction held 6 bases outside the gene matches. The CDR3 spans 16 residues.

The genes are TRBV5-1 and TRBJ2-7; TRBD2 might be the D (6 bases). The CDR3 covers 14 residues. V lost 4 bases and J 1 base, leaving 12 bases between the germline ends. Germline CDR1 and CDR2: SGHRS and YFSETQ. The CDR3 nucleotides are TGCGCCAGCAGCCCGCGGGACGGATCCTACGAGCAGTACTTC. Its translation is CASSPRDGSYEQYF.

The V call is TRBV5-8, the J call TRBJ2-3; 11 bases align to TRBD2. Germline trimming cut 4 bases from V and 6 bases from J; bases unmatched to any gene: 7. The length of the CDR3 is 15 residues. From germline, CDR1 is SGHTS and CDR2 YDEGEE. The CDR3 here is CASSRKLAGADTQYF. In nucleotides, the CDR3 is TGTGCCAGCAGCCGGAAACTAGCGGGGGCGGATACGCAGTATTTT.

The chain carries TRBV5-1 and TRBJ2-1, with TRBD2 matching 11 bases. The ends lost 1 base at V and 7 bases at J; junction bases unmatched: 1. The CDR3 is made up of 14 amino acids. CDR1 and CDR2 from the germline V gene are SGHRS and YFSETQ. DNA of the CDR3: TGCGCCAGCAGCTTGACTAGCGGGAGTAATGAGCAGTTCTTC. Translation: CASSLTSGSNEQFF.

The CDR3 DNA sequence: TGTGCCAGCACCGCGCTAGGCCCCGCTTTCTTT. Translation gives CASTALGPAFF. The chain uses TRBV6-5 and TRBJ1-1, with D unclear. V was shortened by 7 bases and J by 11 bases, with 14 bases between the two germline ends. This CDR3 region has 11 residues. The germline V gene has CDR1 MNHEY and CDR2 SVGAGI.

The chain has TRBV30 and TRBJ1-1; possible D gene TRBD1, 5 bases. Germline CDR1 is GTSNPN and CDR2 is SVGIG (reference sequence). V was shortened by 3 bases and J by 5 bases, with 13 bases between the two germline ends. CDR3 size: 13 residues. The CDR3 DNA is TGTGCCTGGAGCGTAGGGGCGCAGACTGAAGCTTTCTTT. It translates to CAWSVGAQTEAFF.

This clone showed up just once. CDR3 sequence (DNA): TGCGCCAGCAGCAGGACTAGCGGATCAACATCCTCCTACAATGAGCAGTTCTTC. Translated, it gives CASSRTSGSTSSYNEQFF. The chain carries TRBV5-1 and TRBJ2-1; 10 nucleotides line up with TRBD2. The germline V gene has CDR1 SGHRS and CDR2 YFSETQ. This CDR3 region has 18 residues. Trimming cost V 4 bases and J 0 bases; bases outside gene matches: 10.

The chain employs TRBV5-1 and TRBJ1-1; TRBD1 is a possible D gene (5 bases). The CDR3 covers 14 residues. Trimming cost V 0 bases and J 5 bases, with 11 bases left between them. Germline CDR1 and CDR2: SGHRS and YFSETQ. The CDR3 loop reads CASSLAQGRTEAFF. The CDR3 DNA reads as TGCGCCAGCAGCTTGGCGCAGGGCAGAACTGAAGCTTTCTTT.

This sequence joins TRBV28 and TRBJ1-3; D unresolved. The CDR3 runs to 15 residues. The ends were cut back, 5 bases at V and 0 bases at J, with 11 bases in the middle. Germline CDR1 and CDR2: MDHEN and SYDVKM. The CDR3 region is CASSIRRSSGNTIYF. In DNA, the CDR3 is TGTGCCAGCAGTATACGCCGGAGCTCTGGAAACACCATATATTTT.

The chain links TRBV2 to TRBJ1-5; D remains unclear. The CDR3 contains 15 residues. The V gene lost 1 base and the J gene lost 3 bases, with 10 bases spanning the gap. Germline lookup yields CDR1 SNHLY and CDR2 FYNNEI. The CDR3 reads CASSEGLAANQPQHF. The CDR3 coding sequence is TGTGCCAGCAGTGAAGGCTTAGCCGCCAATCAGCCCCAGCATTTT. Supplemented by reference TRBV2 and TRBJ1-5, the full variable domain reads EPEVTQTPSHQVTQMGQEVILRCVPISNHLYFYWYRQILGQKVEFLVSFYNNEISEKSEIFDDQFSVERPDGSNFTLKIRSTKLEDSAMYFCASSEGLAANQPQHFGDGTRLSIL.

This chain links TRBV18 with TRBJ1-5; possibly TRBD1 for D (6 bases). With 2 bases removed from V and 4 bases from J, the gap between germline ends came to 15 bases. This CDR3 comprises 16 residues. CDR1 is KGHSH and CDR2 is LQKENI in the germline V gene. CDR3 bases: TGTGCCAGCTCACCAAGACAGGAGGCCCTTAATCAGCCCCAGCATTTT. Translation: CASSPRQEALNQPQHF.

The chain has TRBV4-1 and TRBJ2-7, with 10 bases lining up with TRBD1. CDR3 length: 16 amino acids. V dropped 3 bases and J dropped 1; count of bases not matched to a gene: 6. Per germline, CDR1 MGHRA and CDR2 YSYEKL. CDR3 sequence (DNA): TGCGCCAGCAGCCATACAGGGACAGGGGTATCCTACGAGCAGTACTTC. It specifies CASSHTGTGVSYEQYF.

The gene calls are TRBV19 and TRBJ2-1, with 10 bases lining up with TRBD1. CDR1 is LNHDA and CDR2 is SQIVND in the germline V gene (reference sequence). Trimming removed 5 bases from V and 4 bases from J; junction bases left unmatched: 8. This CDR3 comprises 16 residues. CDR3 bases: TGTGCCAGTAGTCCTAGTGGGGACAGGGGTTACAATGAGCAGTTCTTC. It yields the protein CASSPSGDRGYNEQFF.

In nucleotides, the CDR3 is TGTGCCAGCAGCTTAGGCTCTCGTGGGGCGAAGAATTCACCCCTCCACTTT. Residues: CASSLGSRGAKNSPLHF. The V and J genes are TRBV7-8 and TRBJ1-6; TRBD1 might be the D (5 bases). CDR1 and CDR2 from the germline V gene are SGHVS and FQNEAQ. With 1 base removed from V and 7 bases from J, the gap between germline ends came to 17 bases. The CDR3 extends over 17 amino acids.

The V gene is TRBV9, the J gene TRBJ1-1; D call uncertain. CDR3 size: 14 residues. Germline V gene data show CDR1 as SGDLS and CDR2 as YYNGEE. Between the trimmed V and J ends, which lost 1 base and 1 base, there was a span of 8 bases. The CDR3 region has the DNA TGTGCCAGCAGCGTACTACGTGCGAACACTGAAGCTTTCTTT. Translation gives CASSVLRANTEAFF.

This clone showed up just once. The V gene is TRBV7-9, the J gene TRBJ2-7, with a weak D call TRBD2 (6 bases). V was trimmed by 3 bases and J by 0 bases, leaving 12 bases between them. The V gene's germline CDR1 is SEHNR and CDR2 FQNEAQ (reference sequence). There are 15 residues in the CDR3. For the CDR3, the DNA is TGTGCCAGCAGCTTGTGGAGGGACCCCTCCTACGAGCAGTACTTC. This sequence encodes CASSLWRDPSYEQYF.

In this sample, this clone turned up a few times. The chain employs TRBV30 and TRBJ2-2; 8 bases fit TRBD2. Germline assignment: CDR1 GTSNPN and CDR2 SVGIG (reference sequence). The CDR3 has 15 residues. V shed 0 bases and J 3 bases; nucleotides not matched to a gene: 3. This chain's CDR3 is CAWSVLAADTGELFF. Written as DNA, the CDR3 is TGTGCCTGGAGTGTACTAGCGGCCGACACCGGGGAGCTGTTTTTT.

This clone came up once. The chain has TRBV7-9 and TRBJ1-2; D possibly corresponds to TRBD1 (6 bases). This CDR3 is built from 13 residues. CDR1 and CDR2 from the germline V gene are SEHNR and FQNEAQ (reference sequence). V lost 7 bases and J lost 5, with 14 bases in between. CDR3 in amino acids: CASNINTGYGYTF. The DNA of the CDR3 is TGTGCCAGCAATATAAACACAGGGTATGGCTACACCTTC.

Only one count was recorded for this clone. V and J are TRBV7-2 and TRBJ2-7, with D unresolved. The germline V gene has CDR1 SGHTA and CDR2 FQGNSA. Trimming cost V 3 bases and J 5 bases, with 11 bases left between them. The CDR3 length is 13 residues. DNA of the CDR3: TGTGCCAGCAGCTTCCCCCCTAAAGACGAGCAGTACTTC. Encoded protein: CASSFPPKDEQYF. The variable domain in full, completed from reference TRBV7-2 and TRBJ2-7, reads GAGVSQSPSNKVTEKGKDVELRCDPISGHTALYWYRQSLGQGLEFLIYFQGNSAPDKSGLPSDRFSAERTGGSVSTLTIQRTQQEDSAVYLCASSFPPKDEQYFGPGTRLTVT.

The V gene is TRBV7-8, the J gene TRBJ1-1; D gene ambiguous. CDR1 is SGHVS, CDR2 FQNEAQ, per germline. Trimming took 0 bases from V and 8 from J, leaving 13 bases between them. CDR3 size: 14 residues. Here the CDR3 DNA reads TGTGCCAGCAGCTTAGCGCTTATGGCAGAAGAAGCTTTCTTT. Its translation is CASSLALMAEEAFF.

The J gene is TRBJ2-3, the V gene TRBV4-2, with D possibly being TRBD2 (6 bases). Trimming took 0 bases from V and 3 from J, leaving 16 bases between them. The V gene's germline CDR1 is LGHNA and CDR2 YNFKEQ. The CDR3 is 17 amino acids. The chain's CDR3 is CASSQEFYGRGTDTQYF. CDR3 nucleotide sequence: TGTGCCAGCAGCCAAGAATTTTACGGGAGAGGGACAGATACGCAGTATTTT.

CDR3 coding DNA: TGTGCCAGCAGCCCTGTGGGGGGTACGAATTCACCCCTCCACTTT. It codes for CASSPVGGTNSPLHF. The chain combines TRBV14 with TRBJ1-6, with a possible D match to TRBD1 (5 bases). V lost 4 bases and J 7 bases, leaving 14 bases between the germline ends. The CDR3 is 15 residues long. The germline V gene encodes CDR1 SGHDN and CDR2 FVKESK.

The J gene is TRBJ2-7, the V gene TRBV5-5; D not certain. CDR3 length: 12 amino acids. V gave up 2 bases and J gave up 5 bases, with 8 bases separating them. The V gene's germline CDR1 is SGHKS and CDR2 YYEKEE (reference sequence). CDR3 sequence (DNA): TGTGCCAGCAGCTTCGTTCCCCACGAGCAGTACTTC. Protein product: CASSFVPHEQYF. Supplemented by reference TRBV5-5 and TRBJ2-7, the full variable domain reads DAGVTQSPTHLIKTRGQQVTLRCSPISGHKSVSWYQQVLGQGPQFIFQYYEKEERGRGNFPDRFSARQFPNYSSELNVNALLLGDSALYLCASSFVPHEQYFGPGTRLTVT.

The gene calls are TRBV3-1 (or the pseudogene TRBV3-2) and TRBJ1-3, with D uncertain. Germline V gene data show CDR1 as LGHDT and CDR2 as YNNKEL (reference sequence). V dropped 8 bases and J dropped 0 bases, with 11 bases sitting between them. The CDR3 has 14 amino acids. The CDR3: CASASNPSGNTIYF. CDR3 DNA: TGTGCCAGCGCGTCGAACCCCTCTGGAAACACCATATATTTT.

This chain uses TRBV27 with TRBJ2-7, with D uncertain. Per the germline V gene, CDR1 is MNHEY and CDR2 is SMNVEV (reference sequence). CDR3 length: 13 residues. V dropped 3 bases and J dropped 2 bases, with 8 bases sitting between them. CDR3 protein: CASSLTSAYEQYF. The CDR3 DNA follows: TGTGCCAGCAGTTTGACCAGCGCCTACGAGCAGTACTTC.

The V gene is TRBV4-3, the J gene TRBJ1-2, with D tentatively TRBD1 (5 bases). This CDR3 has 14 amino acids. The V end was cut by 4 bases, the J end by 13 bases, with 22 bases between. In germline, CDR1 is LGHNA, CDR2 YSLEER. The CDR3 DNA follows: TGCGCCAGCAGCCCAGATCGGGACTCCTCCCGGGGCACCTTC. This sequence encodes CASSPDRDSSRGTF.

The V and J genes are TRBV27 and TRBJ1-1; 7 nucleotides align to TRBD1. Unmatched junction bases numbered 13, after V lost 3 bases and J lost 0 bases. The germline V gene encodes CDR1 MNHEY and CDR2 SMNVEV (reference sequence). The CDR3 sequence is 18 residues long. The CDR3 loop reads CASSLQGGRLVMNTEAFF. CDR3 nucleotide sequence: TGTGCCAGCAGTTTGCAGGGGGGTCGGTTAGTTATGAACACTGAAGCTTTCTTT.